This TCR beta chain was observed in a study of cytomegalovirus exposure and HLA in healthy donors. Findings of the study overall: A later examination showed that TCR association rates differed by HLA locus, with DRB1 most and HLA-C fewest.

The PCR was carried out with 60 Vbeta primers and 13 Jbeta primers. Profiling relied on immunoSEQ multiplex PCR, and the TCRdb table lists in-frame clones only, not all of them. Counted here are some 120,000 clones, 60% to 80% occurring once; the ten biggest clones make up over 2.5%. With regard to this clone: Its antigen is still unknown.

Per the germline V gene, CDR1 is SEHNR and CDR2 is FQNEAQ (reference sequence). Trimming removed 4 bases from V and 0 bases from J, with 10 bases in between. The CDR3 loop spans 15 amino acids. The sample consisted of PBMCs. The chain uses TRBV7-9 and TRBJ1-3; maybe TRBD1 (6 bases). The TCR comes from a woman in her forties or fifties in good health and CMV-seronegative. The CDR3 loop reads CASSWTAGSGNTIYF. DNA for the CDR3: TGTGCCAGCAGCTGGACAGCCGGCTCTGGAAACACCATATATTTT.